The 31 T cell receptor beta chains given below trace back to one sample, sequenced in a study of identical twins. Using its own MiXCR run on the 5' RACE reads, TCRdb lists one record per CDR3 protein. In the table there are 500,000 to 650,000 distinct CDR3 sequences, roughly 7.2% of which are singletons. This sample also appeared in a second study, on yellow fever vaccine responses in identical twins.

Sequenced sample: PBMCs. These receptors originate from a woman aged 18-29 years in good health.

The chain carries TRBV20-1 and TRBJ2-2; D ambiguous. The V end lost 6 bases, the J end lost 7 bases, and 21 bases lay between the germline ends. Germline CDR1 DFQATT, CDR2 SNEGSKA (reference sequence). CDR3 length: 15 amino acids. The CDR3 DNA is TGCAGTGCCCCCCCTAGTGGTACGACTGGCGGGGAGCTGTTTTTT. This codes for CSAPPSGTTGGELFF.

Regarding this clonotype: Relative to the germline gene, one junction end is altered; a read error may explain this. The chain carries TRBV20-1 and TRBJ2-5; D assignment may be TRBD1 or TRBD2 (6 bases each). The CDR3 consists of 16 residues. Germline assignment: CDR1 DFQATT and CDR2 SNEGSKA (reference sequence). CDR3 in DNA: TGCTGTGCTAGAGATGGGGCAGGGGACTACCAAGAGACCCAGTACTTC. As protein: CCARDGAGDYQETQYF.

This clonotype has only a few counts. V usage is TRBV10-2 and J usage is TRBJ2-7; TRBD2 matches 8 bases. Germline CDR1 reads WSHSY; CDR2 reads SAAADI. The CDR3 covers 17 residues. Trimming at V came to 8 bases and at J to 4 bases, leaving 19 bases not matched to a gene. The CDR3 nucleotides read TGCGCCAGCTCTGCAACGAGCGGGGGCCGGAATGGATACGAGCAGTACGTC. The encoded protein is CASSATSGGRNGYEQYV.

This clonotype was found a few times. V and J are TRBV2 and TRBJ1-3; TRBD1 matches at 9 bases. The CDR3 runs to 15 residues. CDR1 and CDR2 from the germline V gene are SNHLY and FYNNEI. V gave up 5 bases and J gave up 0 bases; unmatched junction bases: 2. The CDR3 spells CASSRTGASGNTIYF. The DNA of the CDR3 is TGTGCCAGCAGTCGGACAGGGGCCTCTGGAAACACCATATATTTT.

The CDR3 loop is CSAPPTSGIDEQFF. The CDR3 region has the DNA TGCAGTGCCCCACCGACTAGCGGGATTGATGAGCAGTTCTTC. The chain links TRBV20-1 to TRBJ2-1, with 11 nucleotides matching TRBD2. Germline V gene sequence: CDR1 DFQATT, CDR2 SNEGSKA (reference sequence). The CDR3 has 14 amino acids. V trimming: 6 bases; J trimming: 8 bases; junction bases outside the gene matches: 9.

The genes are TRBV11-1 and TRBJ1-3; perhaps TRBD1 as D (5 bases). The germline V gene has CDR1 SGHAT and CDR2 FQDESV (reference sequence). The CDR3 has 18 amino acids. Deletions cut 1 base from V and 0 bases from J, with 16 bases between. The CDR3, as DNA: TGTGCCAGCAGCTTAGGGTGGGGGACGGCTGTCTCTGGAAACACCATATATTTT. Translating it yields CASSLGWGTAVSGNTIYF.

The chain has TRBV20-1 and TRBJ1-1; D is ambiguous. Looked up from germline, CDR1 is DFQATT and CDR2 is SNEGSKA (reference sequence). The V gene lost 1 base and the J gene lost 7 bases, with 10 bases spanning the gap. The CDR3 covers 12 residues. The CDR3 protein is CSARGGYGEAFF. The DNA for the CDR3 is TGCAGTGCTAGAGGAGGGTACGGTGAAGCTTTCTTT.

This clonotype has ten or more counts. V and J are TRBV5-1 and TRBJ2-1; TRBD2 might be the D (6 bases). The V gene's germline CDR1 is SGHRS and CDR2 YFSETQ. The CDR3 loop spans 15 amino acids. V lost 0 bases to trimming and J lost 1 base, with 8 bases between them. CDR3 nucleotides: TGCGCCAGCAGCTTGGACCTAGCGTCCTACAATGAGCAGTTCTTC. This codes for CASSLDLASYNEQFF.

The table lists this clonotype with a few counts. This chain connects TRBV7-8 to TRBJ2-3, with a possible D match to TRBD2 (5 bases). The CDR3 sequence is 18 residues long. Germline CDR1 and CDR2: SGHVS and FQNEAQ. Trimming stripped 3 bases from V and 0 bases from J, with 19 bases between. The CDR3 reads CASSFTYLDLASTDTQYF. The CDR3 DNA sequence: TGTGCCAGCAGCTTCACGTACTTGGATCTAGCAAGCACAGATACGCAGTATTTT.

There are many counts of this clonotype. This sequence joins TRBV4-1 and TRBJ1-3; TRBD1 matches 8 bases. The trim removed 3 bases at V and 5 bases at J, leaving 6 bases unmatched. CDR1 and CDR2 (germline): MGHRA, YSYEKL. This CDR3 comprises 15 residues. This CDR3 reads CASSHQTGVRNTIYF. As DNA, the CDR3 is TGCGCCAGCAGCCACCAGACAGGGGTTAGAAACACCATATATTTT.

This clonotype was seen ten or more times. This rearrangement joins TRBV24-1 to TRBJ2-3; the match to TRBD2 covers 11 bases. CDR3 length equals 18 residues. The trim removed 4 bases at V and 2 bases at J, leaving 10 bases unmatched. Germline values: CDR1 KGHDR, CDR2 SFDVKD. The CDR3 DNA follows: TGTGCCACCAGTGACTGGACTCCTAGCGGGGGGACCACAGATACGCAGTATTTT. Protein sequence: CATSDWTPSGGTTDTQYF.

In this sample, this clonotype turned up a few times. The CDR3 sequence: CSATPQGIGTEAFF. CDR3 nucleotides: TGCAGTGCTACTCCTCAGGGGATAGGCACTGAAGCTTTCTTT. The chain carries TRBV20-1 and TRBJ1-1; D perhaps matches TRBD1 (6 bases). Germline values: CDR1 DFQATT, CDR2 SNEGSKA (reference sequence). V shed 4 bases and J shed 4 bases, with 16 bases lying between them. The CDR3 has 14 residues.

This clonotype was seen repeatedly, ten times or more. The genes are TRBV29-1 and TRBJ2-2; D gene unclear. Trimming took 0 bases from V and 6 from J, leaving 5 bases between them. In germline, CDR1 is SQVTM, CDR2 ANQGSEA. The CDR3 totals 12 residues. This CDR3 reads CSVEDQPGELFF. CDR3 coding DNA: TGCAGCGTTGAAGATCAGCCCGGGGAGCTGTTTTTT.

A few counts support this clonotype. The gene calls are TRBV20-1 and TRBJ1-1, with TRBD1 matching 8 bases. From germline, CDR1 is DFQATT and CDR2 SNEGSKA (reference sequence). This CDR3 is 14 amino acids long. With 5 bases clipped from V and 11 bases from J, the junction kept 16 bases outside the gene matches. The CDR3: CSAYERGQGAVAFF. CDR3 DNA: TGCAGTGCTTACGAACGGGGGCAGGGGGCGGTGGCTTTCTTT.

Only a few counts were recorded for this clonotype. The rearrangement joins TRBV10-1 to TRBJ1-5; D gene uncertain. The germline V gene encodes CDR1 WNHNN and CDR2 SYGVQD (reference sequence). Trimming took off 5 bases at V and 8 bases at J, with 13 bases between the two ends. This CDR3 has 13 residues. As DNA, the CDR3 is TGCGCCAGCAGTAGGACGGGCTCGGAGCCCCAGCATTTT. Its translation: CASSRTGSEPQHF.

The V call is TRBV2, the J call TRBJ2-3; D unresolved. The CDR3 contains 16 residues. CDR1 and CDR2 from the germline V gene are SNHLY and FYNNEI. V was trimmed by 7 bases and J by 2 bases, leaving 19 bases between them. CDR3 protein: CASTDPLTSNTDTQYF. The CDR3, as DNA: TGTGCCAGCACCGACCCCCTGACATCAAACACAGATACGCAGTATTTT.

This clonotype was detected only a few times. This chain joins TRBV5-1 and TRBJ2-1; weak D call: TRBD2 (5 bases). The CDR3 has 15 residues. Germline loops: CDR1 SGHRS, CDR2 YFSETQ. V was trimmed by 3 bases and J by 7 bases, leaving 17 bases between them. CDR3 loop: CASSWSGQEVNEQFF. CDR3 sequence (DNA): TGCGCCAGCAGCTGGAGTGGTCAGGAGGTAAATGAGCAGTTCTTC.

This clonotype has at least ten counts. The chain recombines TRBV2 with TRBJ1-1, with D perhaps matching TRBD1 (5 bases). Germline V gene data show CDR1 as SNHLY and CDR2 as FYNNEI. The CDR3 extends over 14 amino acids. Trimming took off 6 bases at V and 0 bases at J, with 11 bases between the two ends. DNA of the CDR3: TGTGCCAGCAGCTTACAGGCTGTGAACACTGAAGCTTTCTTT. This encodes CASSLQAVNTEAFF.

The chain has TRBV2 and TRBJ2-7; D not resolved. CDR3 length: 13 amino acids. Germline lookup yields CDR1 SNHLY and CDR2 FYNNEI. V lost 6 bases, J lost 2 bases, and 11 bases lay in between. CDR3 region: CASRPAATYEQYF. CDR3 nucleotide sequence: TGTGCCAGCAGGCCAGCAGCTACCTACGAGCAGTACTTC.

The gene calls are TRBV23-1 and TRBJ1-4; D possibly corresponds to TRBD1 (5 bases). TRBV23-1 carries the ORF label, with uncertain function. The ends were cut back, 3 bases at V and 6 bases at J, with 14 bases in the middle. The CDR3 covers 15 residues. The CDR3, as DNA: TGCGCCAGCAGTCACCCGACCCCCAGGGATGAAAAACTGTTTTTT. This translates into CASSHPTPRDEKLFF.

This clonotype was found many times. This chain joins TRBV20-1 and TRBJ2-2, with TRBD2 identical over 10 bases. Trimming at V came to 6 bases and at J to 1 base, leaving 5 bases not matched to a gene. CDR1 and CDR2 from the germline V gene are DFQATT and SNEGSKA (reference sequence). This CDR3 has 15 amino acids. CDR3 sequence reads: CSAIRTSGNTGELFF. The DNA of the CDR3 is TGCAGTGCAATCCGGACTAGCGGGAACACCGGGGAGCTGTTTTTT.

The CDR3 DNA is TGTGCCAGCAGTGAATCTGCCGTCAGGAGCTACGAGCAGTACTTC. Residues: CASSESAVRSYEQYF. The J gene is TRBJ2-7, the V gene TRBV25-1, with D unresolved. V was trimmed by 1 base and J by 3 bases, leaving 13 bases between them. The germline CDR1 and CDR2 sequences are MGHDK and SYGVNS. CDR3 length: 15 amino acids.

This clonotype appeared many times. The CDR3 DNA is TGTGCCAGCAGTTCTCAGGGGGCCACTGATGGCTACACCTTC. Translated: CASSSQGATDGYTF. This chain joins TRBV12-3 or TRBV12-4 and TRBJ1-2; 8 nucleotides match TRBD1. The V segment lost 4 bases and the J segment 6 bases; nucleotides outside the gene matches: 7. This CDR3 comprises 14 residues.

This clonotype has only a few counts. The chain joins TRBV20-1 to TRBJ2-3; 10 bases agree with TRBD2. The CDR3 spans 15 residues. Trimming cost V 6 bases and J 1 base; bases outside gene matches: 7. CDR1 and CDR2 (germline): DFQATT, SNEGSKA (reference sequence). The CDR3 nucleotides are TGCAGTGCCAACTCCGGGACTAGCGGCACAGATACGCAGTATTTT. This translates into CSANSGTSGTDTQYF.

There are a few counts of this clonotype. The chain couples TRBV5-6 to TRBJ2-1; the match to TRBD1 covers 7 bases. In germline, CDR1 is SGHDT, CDR2 YYEEEE. The CDR3 contains 18 residues. With V trimmed by 1 base and J by 6 bases, 16 bases remained unmatched. The CDR3 spells CASSLLGQAQFFPNEQFF. DNA for the CDR3: TGTGCCAGCAGCTTGTTAGGACAGGCCCAATTTTTCCCCAATGAGCAGTTCTTC.

The V and J genes are TRBV7-8 and TRBJ1-2, with 7 bases that match TRBD1. Germline V gives CDR1 SGHVS, CDR2 FQNEAQ. The CDR3 runs 15 residues. Germline trimming cut 7 bases from V and 1 base from J; bases unmatched to any gene: 9. This CDR3 reads CASTSPGQFNYGYTF. The CDR3 DNA reads as TGTGCCAGCACCAGTCCGGGACAGTTTAACTATGGCTACACCTTC.

A few counts support this clonotype. The chain joins TRBV12-3 or TRBV12-4 to TRBJ2-2; no clear D gene. V was clipped by 6 bases and J by 6 bases, with 17 bases between them. The CDR3 contains 15 residues. Written as DNA, the CDR3 is TGTGCCAGCAGACCGGTGTGGGCTGGTCCCGGGGAGCTGTTTTTT. Translated: CASRPVWAGPGELFF.

The chain carries TRBV5-1 and TRBJ1-1; D may be TRBD1 (5 bases). V lost 0 bases, J lost 7 bases, and 10 bases lay in between. The CDR3 spans 13 residues. CDR1 and CDR2 (germline): SGHRS, YFSETQ. CDR3 in DNA: TGCGCCAGCAGCTTGGACACGAGGGGTGAAGCTTTCTTT. Protein sequence: CASSLDTRGEAFF.

The chain has TRBV20-1 and TRBJ2-1, with 10 bases lining up with TRBD2. The CDR3 totals 16 residues. The V gene's germline CDR1 is DFQATT and CDR2 SNEGSKA (reference sequence). Trimming cost V 3 bases and J 0 bases; bases outside gene matches: 5. The CDR3 is CSARGTSGISYNEQFF. CDR3 in DNA: TGCAGTGCTAGGGGAACTAGCGGGATCTCCTACAATGAGCAGTTCTTC.

This clonotype was observed many times. The V call is TRBV5-1, the J call TRBJ2-3; D uncertain. V was pared by 2 bases and J by 1 base, with 11 bases between. Looked up from germline, CDR1 is SGHRS and CDR2 is YFSETQ. CDR3 length equals 15 residues. Written as DNA, the CDR3 is TGCGCCAGCAGCTTCTGTCCTTGCGGCACAGATACGCAGTATTTT. This sequence encodes CASSFCPCGTDTQYF.

This clonotype was counted at least ten times. The rearrangement links TRBV6-6 to TRBJ2-7, with 8 nucleotides matching TRBD1. This CDR3 region has 13 residues. The V and J ends lost 10 bases and 2 bases, in that order; junction bases with no gene match: 7. CDR1 and CDR2 from the germline V gene are MNHNY and SVGAGI (reference sequence). This CDR3 is CATHGTGTYEQYF. CDR3 sequence (DNA): TGTGCCACCCACGGGACAGGTACCTACGAGCAGTACTTC.